Listed below are T cell receptor beta chains from one sample, sequenced in a study of blood T cell repertoires in COVID-19. Sequencing was performed with immunoSEQ multiplex PCR; in TCRdb, only in-frame clones are kept and a portion is missing. The sample has about 15,000 clones, 70% to 90% seen once; the top ten hold roughly 30%. The sample consisted of peripheral blood. These receptor sequences come from a man aged 65 to 85 in a cohort sampled during active COVID-19. Both conserved end residues are part of each CDR3. D genes are given only for firm matches. Expanded clones get a size class; other rows say once, few or many, or leave the size out.

-	TRBV27	-	TRBJ1-6	TGTGCCAGCAGTTTGGGCGGGCGTAATTCACCCCTCCACTTT	CASSLGGRNSPLHF
once	TRBV28	TRBD2	TRBJ2-7	TGTGCCAGCAGTTCAAGACTAGCTCTAAGCTCCTACGAGCAGTACTTC	CASSSRLALSSYEQYF
-	TRBV6-1	TRBD2	TRBJ2-5	TGTGCCAGCAGTGAATTCCCTAGCGGGAGGGCGAGGAAGACCCAGTACTTC	CASSEFPSGRARKTQYF
-	TRBV28	TRBD2	TRBJ2-7	TGTGCCAGCGGGCTTAGCGGGAGGGTCTACGAGCAGTACTTC	CASGLSGRVYEQYF
-	TRBV10-3	TRBD1	TRBJ2-4	TGTGCCATCAGTGAGGGCACAGGGGGAGCCAAAAACATTCAGTACTTC	CAISEGTGGAKNIQYF
once	TRBV18	TRBD2	TRBJ2-1	TGTGCCAGCTCACAGAGTAGCGGGGAGGGTAATGAGCGGCAGTTCTTC	CASSQSSGEGNERQFF
-	TRBV27	TRBD1	TRBJ2-7	TGTGCCAGCTGCTCTTTTCAGACAGGGGCCTACGAGCAGTACTTC	CASCSFQTGAYEQYF
-	TRBV4-3	TRBD1	TRBJ2-3	TGCGCCAGCAGCTTGGGACAGCGAGGGTCAGATACGCAGTATTTT	CASSLGQRGSDTQYF
-	TRBV3-1/TRBV3-2	TRBD1	TRBJ1-2	TGTGCCAGCAGCCAAGAGGGACAGGGGGAGATAAACTATGGCTACACCTTC	CASSQEGQGEINYGYTF
-	TRBV3-1/TRBV3-2	-	TRBJ1-2	TGTGCCAGCAGCCAAGTAGGGGTGATGGGGTATGGCTACACCTTC	CASSQVGVMGYGYTF
-	TRBV27	TRBD1	TRBJ2-7	TGTGCCAGCAGTCCGACAGGGCTCCTCTCCTACGAGCAGTACTTC	CASSPTGLLSYEQYF
few	TRBV28	-	TRBJ1-2	TGTGCCAGCTCGGGCCGCAGGGCTCGTGGCTACACCTTC	CASSGRRARGYTF
-	TRBV5-6	TRBD2	TRBJ2-7	TGTGCCAGCAGCTTGAGACTAGCCCCTTACGAGCAGTACTTC	CASSLRLAPYEQYF
-	TRBV9	TRBD1	TRBJ2-4	TGTGCCAGCAGCGTAGCTTGGACAGGGGAGGGCAAAAACATTCAGTACTTC	CASSVAWTGEGKNIQYF
-	TRBV27	TRBD2	TRBJ2-1	TGTGCCAGCAGTAGCGGTCGACTAGCGGGGAACAATGAGCAGTTCTTC	CASSSGRLAGNNEQFF
-	TRBV2	-	TRBJ2-2	TGTGCCAGCAAATCTGGAGTTGACACCGGGGAGCTGTTTTTT	CASKSGVDTGELFF
medium-sized	TRBV7-8	-	TRBJ2-7	TGTGCCAGCAGCTTAGGGGGAGGACTCTCCTACGAGCAGTACTTC	CASSLGGGLSYEQYF
-	TRBV28	TRBD1	TRBJ1-5	TGTGCCAGCAGTCCCAGGGGGCTTGGCAATCAGCCCCAGCATTTT	CASSPRGLGNQPQHF
-	TRBV5-6	TRBD2	TRBJ2-1	TGTGCCAGCAGCCCCCTGGTTAGCGGGAGCTACAATGAGCAGTTCTTC	CASSPLVSGSYNEQFF
-	TRBV7-9	TRBD2	TRBJ2-2	TGTGCCAGCAGCTCTTGGACTAGCGCGAACACCGGGGAGCTGTTTTTT	CASSSWTSANTGELFF
-	TRBV28	-	TRBJ2-3	TGTGCCAGCAGTTTAACGGGGGTTAGCACAGATACGCAGTATTTT	CASSLTGVSTDTQYF
once	TRBV9	TRBD2	TRBJ2-2	TGTGCCAGCAGCGAAAGGGTCGGGGGACTAGCGGGTAATTTGGACACCGGGGAGCTGTTTTTT	CASSERVGGLAGNLDTGELFF
-	TRBV19	TRBD1	TRBJ1-4	TGTGCCAGTAGGACAGGGTCAACTAATGAAAAACTGTTTTTT	CASRTGSTNEKLFF
once	TRBV4-1	TRBD2	TRBJ2-1	TGCGCCAGCAGCCATAACACGGGACTAGAGACTGAGCAGTTCTTC	CASSHNTGLETEQFF
-	TRBV11-2	-	TRBJ1-2	TGTGCCAGCAGCTTAGTGGAGGGGTGGAACTATGGCTACACCTTC	CASSLVEGWNYGYTF